What follows are 25 T cell receptor beta chains derived from one specimen sequenced in a study of human T cells and chemical hapten exposure. TCRdb re-called the RACE reads through MiXCR, storing one row per CDR3 protein. The sample gives some 94,000 distinct CDR3 sequences, approximately 13% of which show up once; over 2% is in the top ten. Time point specified: patch test 1, 2 weeks after DPC sensitization. Regarding treatment: therapeutic diphenylcyclopropenone sensitization with weekly scalp DPC. Source: whole blood, taken in connection with sensitization to the hapten diphenylcyclopropenone (DPC). These receptors all come from a woman between 40 and 50 years old with alopecia areata. Some clones in this sample may be carry-over from other donors' samples.

This clonotype was observed many times. The V gene is TRBV12-3 or TRBV12-4, the J gene TRBJ2-6; possible D gene TRBD2, 6 bases. This CDR3 comprises 15 residues. The V gene lost 4 bases and the J gene lost 0 bases, with 7 bases spanning the gap. The CDR3 sequence is CASSSGVSGANVLTF. CDR3 nucleotide sequence: TGTGCCAGCAGTTCGGGAGTCTCTGGGGCCAACGTCCTGACTTTC.

In its sample, this clonotype was seen a few times. This rearrangement joins TRBV7-9 to TRBJ2-3, with D unresolved. Trimming took off 3 bases at V and 2 bases at J, with 6 bases between the two ends. The CDR3 has 13 residues. Germline lookup yields CDR1 SEHNR and CDR2 FQNEAQ (reference sequence). CDR3: CASSFLATDTQYF. The CDR3 region has the DNA TGTGCCAGCAGCTTCTTGGCCACAGATACGCAGTATTTT. Based on the CDR3 plus reference TRBV7-9 and TRBJ2-3, the full variable domain is DTGVSQNPRHKITKRGQNVTFRCDPISEHNRLYWYRQTLGQGPEFLTYFQNEAQLEKSRLLSDRFSAERPKGSFSTLEIQRTEQGDSAMYLCASSFLATDTQYFGPGTRLTVL.

This clonotype was counted at least ten times. The rearrangement links TRBV6-2 or TRBV6-3 to TRBJ1-5; no definite D call. Trimming stripped 7 bases from V and 2 bases from J, with 15 bases between. Per germline, CDR1 MNHEY and CDR2 SVGEGT. This CDR3 is built from 15 residues. The CDR3 nucleotides read TGTGCCAGCACCCGGGCCTCCCGGGGCAATCAGCCCCAGCATTTT. Its protein product is CASTRASRGNQPQHF.

DNA for the CDR3: TGTGCCAGCAGTCCCGGAATTTATGAGCAGTTCTTC. Protein sequence: CASSPGIYEQFF. The gene calls are TRBV12-3 or TRBV12-4 and TRBJ2-1; D unclear. The germline V and J ends were trimmed by 5 bases and 8 bases, with 10 bases remaining between them. The length of the CDR3 is 12 residues.

The chain combines TRBV5-4 with TRBJ2-3; 7 bases line up with TRBD2. The germline V gene encodes CDR1 SGHNT and CDR2 YYREEE (reference sequence). The CDR3 runs 14 residues. V lost 4 bases to trimming and J lost 2 bases; unmatched junction nucleotides: 4. The DNA of the CDR3 is TGTGCCAGCAGCGCCCGGGACTACACAGATACGCAGTATTTT. As protein: CASSARDYTDTQYF.

This chain connects TRBV4-3 to TRBJ2-7, with D perhaps given as TRBD1 or TRBD2 (6 bases each). Germline assignment: CDR1 LGHNA and CDR2 YSLEER. The CDR3 runs to 15 residues. V was clipped by 1 base and J by 0 bases, with 10 bases between them. CDR3 protein: CASSQGRGHSYEQYF. The DNA for the CDR3 is TGCGCCAGCAGCCAAGGTCGGGGGCACTCCTACGAGCAGTACTTC.

This clonotype has a handful of counts. The rearrangement uses TRBV27 and TRBJ2-7, with 7 bases fitting TRBD1. The V segment lost 6 bases and the J segment 6 bases; nucleotides outside the gene matches: 11. The CDR3 extends over 14 amino acids. The germline V gene encodes CDR1 MNHEY and CDR2 SMNVEV (reference sequence). The CDR3 DNA is TGTGCCAGCAGCTTGGACAGGCCGAGGGGCGAGCAGTACTTC. This sequence encodes CASSLDRPRGEQYF.

The table lists this clonotype with many counts. The V and J genes are TRBV29-1 and TRBJ1-1; D gene unclear. V shed 0 bases and J shed 1 base, with 0 bases lying between them. Germline V lookup: CDR1 SQVTM, CDR2 ANQGSEA. This CDR3 is built from 11 residues. In nucleotides, the CDR3 is TGCAGCGTTGAAGAGAACACTGAAGCTTTCTTT. Encoded protein: CSVEENTEAFF.

The chain combines TRBV7-9 with TRBJ1-1; D is undetermined. The germline gives CDR1 SEHNR, CDR2 FQNEAQ (reference sequence). The CDR3 covers 13 residues. V was shortened by 5 bases and J by 0 bases, with 7 bases between the two germline ends. The CDR3 sequence: CASSQQLNTEAFF. For the CDR3, the DNA is TGTGCCAGCAGCCAGCAACTGAACACTGAAGCTTTCTTT. Full variable domain (rest looked up from reference TRBV7-9 and TRBJ1-1): DTGVSQNPRHKITKRGQNVTFRCDPISEHNRLYWYRQTLGQGPEFLTYFQNEAQLEKSRLLSDRFSAERPKGSFSTLEIQRTEQGDSAMYLCASSQQLNTEAFFGQGTRLTVV.

This clonotype was found a few times. This chain uses TRBV20-1 with TRBJ2-5; 10 positions agree with TRBD2. CDR3 length: 16 amino acids. Germline assignment: CDR1 DFQATT and CDR2 SNEGSKA (reference sequence). Trimming at V came to 4 bases and at J to 2 bases, leaving 10 bases not matched to a gene. CDR3 sequence reads: CSAILGLAEIQETQYF. CDR3 sequence (DNA): TGCAGTGCTATATTAGGACTAGCGGAGATTCAAGAGACCCAGTACTTC.

This clonotype appeared many times. This chain joins TRBV28 and TRBJ2-7; 12 bases map to TRBD1. Germline assignment: CDR1 MDHEN and CDR2 SYDVKM. After removal of 3 bases from V and 3 bases from J, the junction contained 6 bases not matched to a gene. The CDR3 runs to 16 residues. The CDR3 protein is CASSLTGTGGFYEQYF. In nucleotides, the CDR3 is TGTGCCAGCAGTTTGACCGGGACAGGGGGCTTCTACGAGCAGTACTTC.

The chain carries TRBV9 and TRBJ2-7; the D gene is possibly TRBD2 (5 bases). In germline, CDR1 is SGDLS, CDR2 YYNGEE. The CDR3 spans 15 residues. Deletions cut 4 bases from V and 0 bases from J, with 14 bases between. CDR3 nucleotide sequence: TGTGCCAGCAGCCCAAGAGGGCAGAGCTCCTACGAGCAGTACTTC. It translates to CASSPRGQSSYEQYF.

This clonotype was detected a few times. The chain is built from TRBV7-9 and TRBJ1-1; D unresolved. This CDR3 is built from 12 residues. Germline CDR1 SEHNR, CDR2 FQNEAQ (reference sequence). Trimming removed 1 base at V and 10 bases at J, with 10 bases between. CDR3 loop: CASSLESVGAFF. CDR3 nucleotide sequence: TGTGCCAGCAGCTTAGAGTCAGTAGGAGCTTTCTTT.

The chain links TRBV5-4 to TRBJ2-5; possibly TRBD1 for D (6 bases). V lost 0 bases to trimming and J lost 1 base, with 10 bases between them. The CDR3 contains 15 residues. The germline V gene encodes CDR1 SGHNT and CDR2 YYREEE (reference sequence). The DNA for the CDR3 is TGTGCCAGCAGCTTGGCCAAGGACAGCCAAGAGACCCAGTACTTC. Residues: CASSLAKDSQETQYF.

This clonotype showed up many times. V usage is TRBV7-8 and J usage is TRBJ2-5; TRBD2 aligns across 12 bases. The ends lost 4 bases at V and 2 bases at J; junction bases unmatched: 5. The CDR3 runs 16 residues. Germline CDR1 and CDR2: SGHVS and FQNEAQ. The CDR3 DNA reads as TGTGCCAGCAGCTACCGACTAGCGGGAGAGCAAGAGACCCAGTACTTC. Translating gives CASSYRLAGEQETQYF. Variable domain in full (rest from reference TRBV7-8 and TRBJ2-5): GAGVSQSPRYKVAKRGQDVALRCDPISGHVSLFWYQQALGQGPEFLTYFQNEAQLDKSGLPSDRFFAERPEGSVSTLKIQRTQQEDSAVYLCASSYRLAGEQETQYFGPGTRLLVL.

For the CDR3, the DNA is TGTGCCAGCAGTTTATGGTCCTCCCTGGAAAAACTGTTTTTT. It specifies CASSLWSSLEKLFF. The chain joins TRBV28 to TRBJ1-4; no reliable D call. CDR1 and CDR2 from the germline V gene are MDHEN and SYDVKM. This CDR3 has 14 amino acids. V lost 0 bases and J lost 8, with 10 bases in between.

In the case of this clonotype: An end of the junction does not agree with germline; a read error may underlie this. The chain is built from TRBV29-1 and TRBJ2-4; D perhaps matches TRBD1 (6 bases). Germline assignment: CDR1 SQVTM and CDR2 ANQGSEA. The CDR3 length is 13 residues. CDR3 nucleotide sequence: TGCAGCGTACGGGGTCTCCTGGGGGACATTCTGTACTTC. Amino acids: CSVRGLLGDILYF.

This clonotype occurred once. Given a much more abundant clone one base away, this may be a read error. J is TRBJ2-4 and V is TRBV18, with unresolved D. This CDR3 comprises 16 residues. Germline CDR1 reads KGHSH; CDR2 reads LQKENI. The V gene lost 4 bases and the J gene lost 1 base, with 14 bases spanning the gap. CDR3 loop: CASSQTRSQAKNIQYF. CDR3 nucleotides: TGTGCCAGCTCACAAACTCGAAGCCAGGCCAAAAACATTCAGTACTTC.

The sample holds many counts of this clonotype. The chain combines TRBV6-5 with TRBJ1-2; TRBD1 might be the D (6 bases). Trimming took 2 bases from V and 6 from J, leaving 13 bases between them. This CDR3 is 14 amino acids long. Germline V gives CDR1 MNHEY, CDR2 SVGAGI. The DNA for the CDR3 is TGTGCCAGCAGTTACACGAGAGGACAGAATGGCTACACCTTC. It yields the protein CASSYTRGQNGYTF.

The sample holds many counts of this clonotype. The rearrangement joins TRBV4-2 to TRBJ2-7, with a tentative D call TRBD2 (5 bases). Germline V gives CDR1 LGHNA, CDR2 YNFKEQ. V was cut by 4 bases and J by 3 bases, with 13 bases left in between. The CDR3 runs to 14 residues. In DNA, the CDR3 is TGTGCCAGCAGCCCCAGCGGAGCCTTCTACGAGCAGTACTTC. Translation gives CASSPSGAFYEQYF.

This clonotype has just a few counts. The V and J genes are TRBV4-1 and TRBJ2-7; no clear D. Germline values: CDR1 MGHRA, CDR2 YSYEKL. This CDR3 is 14 amino acids long. Between the trimmed V and J ends, which lost 1 base and 2 bases, there was a span of 9 bases. The CDR3 sequence is CASSQAQVTYEQYF. DNA of the CDR3: TGCGCCAGCAGCCAAGCGCAGGTGACCTACGAGCAGTACTTC.

The chain recombines TRBV5-1 with TRBJ2-2; D is perhaps TRBD1 or TRBD2 (6 bases each). The germline V gene encodes CDR1 SGHRS and CDR2 YFSETQ. The CDR3 extends over 15 amino acids. Trimming removed 0 bases at V and 4 bases at J, with 10 bases between. The CDR3 nucleotides are TGCGCCAGCAGCTTGGAAAGGGGGGTCACCGGGGAGCTGTTTTTT. This encodes CASSLERGVTGELFF.

The chain is built from TRBV7-3 and TRBJ2-2; D is ambiguous. In germline, CDR1 is SGHTA, CDR2 FQGTGA. The V and J ends lost 5 bases and 4 bases respectively, with 14 bases between them. CDR3 size: 15 residues. The CDR3 sequence is CASSPQARTTGELFF. DNA of the CDR3: TGTGCCAGCAGCCCCCAGGCTCGAACCACCGGGGAGCTGTTTTTT.

This clonotype came up many times. The V and J genes are TRBV9 and TRBJ2-1; unclear D gene. The length of the CDR3 is 13 residues. Trimming removed 3 bases from V and 0 bases from J, with 4 bases in between. CDR1 and CDR2 from the germline V gene are SGDLS and YYNGEE. The CDR3 bases are TGTGCCAGCAGCGGGGACTCCTACAATGAGCAGTTCTTC. This codes for CASSGDSYNEQFF.

This clonotype was recorded at least ten times. The V and J genes are TRBV3-1 and TRBJ2-1; the D is unclear. This CDR3 comprises 14 residues. V lost 1 base to trimming and J lost 8 bases, with 12 bases between them. Germline CDR1 is LGHDT and CDR2 is YNNKEL (reference sequence). The CDR3 is CASSQAVSSDEQFF. The DNA of the CDR3 is TGTGCCAGCAGCCAAGCGGTAAGCTCAGATGAGCAGTTCTTC.